Following are 31 T cell receptor beta chains from one sample sequenced in a study of blood T cell repertoires in COVID-19. The table came from immunoSEQ multiplex PCR; TCRdb's copy has only in-frame clones and leaves some out. The table lists approximately 150,000 clones, around 82% of them singletons, with around 5.9% in the top ten. The sample consisted of PBMCs or T cells enriched from blood (not recorded which). These TCRs come from a man between 40 and 49 years old who had recovered from COVID-19.

The V call is TRBV7-3, the J call TRBJ2-3, with 9 nucleotides matching TRBD1. The CDR3 is made up of 16 amino acids. With V trimmed by 4 bases and J by 5 bases, 10 bases remained unmatched. The germline gives CDR1 SGHTA, CDR2 FQGTGA. CDR3 nucleotide sequence: TGTGCCAGCAGCTCCATATGGGACAGGGATGGAGATACGCAGTATTTT. Translated: CASSSIWDRDGDTQYF. Full variable domain (outside the CDR3, taken from reference TRBV7-3 and TRBJ2-3): GAGVSQTPSNKVTEKGKYVELRCDPISGHTALYWYRQSLGQGPEFLIYFQGTGAADDSGLPNDRFFAVRPEGSVSTLKIQRTERGDSAVYLCASSSIWDRDGDTQYFGPGTRLTVL.

V usage is TRBV19 and J usage is TRBJ1-2; a possible D gene is TRBD1 (6 bases). The V gene's germline CDR1 is LNHDA and CDR2 SQIVND (reference sequence). The V and J ends lost 7 bases and 1 base respectively, with 13 bases between them. The CDR3 sequence is 14 residues long. CDR3 amino acids: CASTLNRDNYGYTF. The CDR3 bases are TGTGCCAGTACCCTCAACAGGGATAACTATGGCTACACCTTC.

This clone was seen only once. The chain has TRBV19 and TRBJ2-7, with 7 nucleotides matching TRBD1. There are 13 residues in the CDR3. Germline CDR1 reads LNHDA; CDR2 reads SQIVND (reference sequence). Trimming at V came to 9 bases and at J to 0 bases, leaving 5 bases not matched to a gene. The CDR3 sequence is CASRQGSSYEQYF. Written as DNA, the CDR3 is TGTGCCAGCCGACAGGGAAGCTCCTACGAGCAGTACTTC. The complete variable domain, with remaining parts taken from reference TRBV19 and TRBJ2-7, reads DGGITQSPKYLFRKEGQNVTLSCEQNLNHDAMYWYRQDPGQGLRLIYYSQIVNDFQKGDIAEGYSVSREKKESFPLTVTSAQKNPTAFYLCASRQGSSYEQYFGPGTRLTVT.

The V and J genes are TRBV5-6 and TRBJ1-1, with 8 bases fitting TRBD1. Unmatched junction bases numbered 18, after V lost 4 bases and J lost 7 bases. This CDR3 spans 17 amino acids. CDR1 SGHDT and CDR2 YYEEEE come from the germline V gene. The CDR3 DNA is TGTGCCAGCAGCCCCCCCAGGGGGCTAGCTACTGGCGTTGAAGCTTTCTTT. It specifies CASSPPRGLATGVEAFF.

The CDR3 loop is CAIGGGGAKETQYF. The CDR3 region has the DNA TGTGCCATCGGTGGCGGGGGGGCGAAGGAGACCCAGTACTTC. This chain connects TRBV10-3 to TRBJ2-5, with 9 bases that match TRBD2. V was clipped by 8 bases and J by 5 bases; unmatched bases: 9. CDR3 length: 14 residues. CDR1 and CDR2 (germline): ENHRY, SYGVKD.

The V gene is TRBV2, the J gene TRBJ2-1; 10 positions agree with TRBD2. The CDR3 loop spans 14 amino acids. With V trimmed by 5 bases and J by 8 bases, 6 bases remained unmatched. Germline assignment: CDR1 SNHLY and CDR2 FYNNEI. In nucleotides, the CDR3 is TGTGCCAGCAGTAAGCGGGGGGGCGACTATGAGCAGTTCTTC. Translation: CASSKRGGDYEQFF.

The chain links TRBV19 to TRBJ1-5, with a tentative D call TRBD1 (5 bases). V lost 3 bases to trimming and J lost 11 bases, with 20 bases between them. Germline V gene lookup returns CDR1 LNHDA and CDR2 SQIVND (reference sequence). CDR3 length: 15 amino acids. The CDR3 DNA follows: TGTGCCAGTAGTATCAGCTCCGGGGGGAAGTGGGCCCAGCATTTT. It yields the protein CASSISSGGKWAQHF.

The V and J genes are TRBV23-1 and TRBJ2-3, with TRBD2 as a possible D gene (6 bases). TRBV23-1 is an ORF, and what it does is uncertain. The V end lost 4 bases, the J end lost 2 bases, and 16 bases lay between the germline ends. The CDR3 is 16 amino acids. As DNA, the CDR3 is TGCGCCAGCAGTCCCTATCGGGGGACCTACACAGATACGCAGTATTTT. Its protein is CASSPYRGTYTDTQYF.

J is TRBJ2-5 and V is TRBV21-1; the DNA was not used to check the table's D call, TRBD1. TRBV21-1 is shown as a pseudogene. This CDR3 is 17 amino acids long. CDR3 nucleotides: TGTGCCAGCAGCGCCTCCTGTGAGGGGGCGTTTAGGGAGACCCAGTACTTC. Its protein product is CASSASCEGAFRETQYF.

This chain joins TRBV10-3 and TRBJ1-1; D call uncertain. This CDR3 contains 13 residues. Germline CDR1 reads ENHRY; CDR2 reads SYGVKD. Trimming removed 3 bases from V and 2 bases from J, with 7 bases in between. For the CDR3, the DNA is TGTGCCATCAGTGATTTACTAAACACTGAAGCTTTCTTT. It translates to CAISDLLNTEAFF.

The chain couples TRBV6-6 to TRBJ1-3; 10 bases agree with TRBD1. This CDR3 region has 18 residues. Germline V lookup: CDR1 MNHNY, CDR2 SVGAGI (reference sequence). V lost 7 bases to trimming and J lost 1 base; unmatched junction nucleotides: 13. The CDR3 loop reads CASTRRRDRGISGNTIYF. The DNA of the CDR3 is TGTGCCAGCACTCGAAGGAGGGACAGGGGAATTTCTGGAAACACCATATATTTT.

The sample holds one count of this clone. The rearrangement uses TRBV3-1 (or the pseudogene TRBV3-2) and TRBJ2-7; tentatively, D is TRBD1 (6 bases). Germline values: CDR1 LGHDT, CDR2 YNNKEL (reference sequence). The CDR3 runs 15 residues. The germline V and J ends were trimmed by 2 bases and 3 bases, with 14 bases remaining between them. In DNA form, the CDR3 reads TGTGCCAGCAGCCAAAACCCTTGGGGGCTCTACGAGCAGTACTTC. This gives the protein CASSQNPWGLYEQYF.

The chain carries TRBV18 and TRBJ2-7; tentatively, D is TRBD2 (6 bases). The CDR3 runs to 15 residues. Germline lookup yields CDR1 KGHSH and CDR2 LQKENI. V gave up 3 bases and J gave up 3 bases, with 15 bases separating them. Here the CDR3 reads CASSPGLVGLYEQYV. The CDR3 DNA reads TGTGCCAGCTCACCCGGGCTAGTGGGACTCTACGAGCAGTACGTC.

CDR3: CSVEPTGTDTQYF. The CDR3 DNA reads as TGCAGCGTTGAACCAACAGGTACAGATACGCAGTATTTT. The rearrangement joins TRBV29-1 to TRBJ2-3, with D perhaps matching TRBD1 (5 bases). Germline V gene lookup returns CDR1 SQVTM and CDR2 ANQGSEA. V was clipped by 2 bases and J by 3 bases, with 9 bases between them. The CDR3 has 13 residues.

The V and J genes are TRBV6-1 and TRBJ1-2; maybe TRBD1 (5 bases). Trimming cost V 4 bases and J 2 bases, with 11 bases left between them. CDR3 length: 14 residues. Per germline, CDR1 MNHNS and CDR2 SASEGT. The CDR3 spells CASSVARQNYGYTF. CDR3 in DNA: TGTGCCAGCAGTGTAGCACGACAGAACTATGGCTACACCTTC.

The J gene is TRBJ2-1, the V gene TRBV9, with 7 bases matching TRBD2. This CDR3 is 17 amino acids long. Germline V gene lookup returns CDR1 SGDLS and CDR2 YYNGEE. With 0 bases clipped from V and 2 bases from J, the junction kept 8 bases outside the gene matches. DNA of the CDR3: TGTGCCAGCAGCGTAGAAGGTCGGCGGGGGACCTACAATGAGCAGTTCTTC. Translating gives CASSVEGRRGTYNEQFF.

The genes are TRBV4-1 and TRBJ2-5; D is perhaps TRBD1 (6 bases). The germline V gene has CDR1 MGHRA and CDR2 YSYEKL. Trimming pared 0 bases from V and 2 bases from J, leaving 10 bases between. The CDR3 is 15 residues long. As DNA, the CDR3 is TGCGCCAGCAGCCAAGATTTCGGACAGCAAGAGACCCAGTACTTC. Protein: CASSQDFGQQETQYF.

This chain joins TRBV13 and TRBJ2-7, with D tentatively TRBD2 (5 bases). The germline V gene has CDR1 PRHDT and CDR2 FYEKMQ (reference sequence). CDR3 length: 13 amino acids. V lost 4 bases and J 9 bases, leaving 16 bases between the germline ends. The CDR3 coding sequence is TGTGCCAGCAGCTCTGGACTCGGACCCGGGCAGTACTTC. Translated: CASSSGLGPGQYF.

This clone appeared a single time. The genes are TRBV7-2 and TRBJ2-2, with 14 nucleotides matching TRBD2. This CDR3 contains 18 residues. The J segment lost 0 bases and the V segment lost 5 bases, leaving 5 bases of the junction unmatched. CDR1 is SGHTA and CDR2 is FQGNSA in the germline V gene. The CDR3 DNA is TGTGCCAGCAGCGAGGGACTAGCGGGGGCCGCGAACACCGGGGAGCTGTTTTTT. It codes for CASSEGLAGAANTGELFF.

The chain couples TRBV3-1 (or the pseudogene TRBV3-2) to TRBJ1-4, with 7 bases matching TRBD1. The germline V gene has CDR1 LGHDT and CDR2 YNNKEL (reference sequence). The CDR3 runs 13 residues. The V and J ends lost 7 bases and 7 bases, in that order; junction bases with no gene match: 6. CDR3 in amino acids: CASTGQFGEKLFF. CDR3 in DNA: TGTGCCAGCACGGGACAGTTTGGTGAAAAACTGTTTTTT.

This sequence joins TRBV7-9 and TRBJ2-6; TRBD1 agrees at 7 bases. The germline V gene has CDR1 SEHNR and CDR2 FQNEAQ (reference sequence). There are 16 residues in the CDR3. The J segment lost 3 bases and the V segment lost 8 bases, leaving 10 bases of the junction unmatched. CDR3 coding DNA: TGTGCCAGCGGGTACAAGGGGGCGCTTGGGGCCAACGTCCTGACTTTC. This codes for CASGYKGALGANVLTF.

The rearrangement joins TRBV13 to TRBJ2-1, with D unresolved. V lost 5 bases and J lost 0, with 11 bases in between. The CDR3 is 15 residues long. Per the germline V gene, CDR1 is PRHDT and CDR2 is FYEKMQ (reference sequence). CDR3 residues: CASSLYRSSYNEQFF. In DNA, the CDR3 is TGTGCCAGCAGCCTCTACAGAAGCTCCTACAATGAGCAGTTCTTC.

This chain connects TRBV5-4 to TRBJ2-3; 7 positions agree with TRBD1. The CDR3 is 14 amino acids. Losses at the gene ends were 4 bases for V and 2 bases for J; bases not matched to a gene: 4. Per the germline V gene, CDR1 is SGHNT and CDR2 is YYREEE (reference sequence). The CDR3 DNA is TGTGCCAGCAGCCCGGGACAGCCCACAGATACGCAGTATTTT. This translates into CASSPGQPTDTQYF.

The genes are TRBV7-9 and TRBJ2-5, with 7 bases identical to TRBD2. Germline lookup yields CDR1 SEHNR and CDR2 FQNEAQ (reference sequence). The CDR3 consists of 18 residues. V gave up 3 bases and J gave up 0 bases; unmatched junction bases: 13. The CDR3 sequence: CASSFPSPIGGYQETQYF. CDR3 DNA: TGTGCCAGCAGCTTCCCCTCACCCATCGGGGGGTACCAAGAGACCCAGTACTTC.

This clone was counted once. The CDR3 sequence is CASSPGTGIRGYTF. Written as DNA, the CDR3 is TGCGCCAGCAGCCCCGGGACAGGGATCCGTGGCTACACCTTC. The rearrangement links TRBV5-1 to TRBJ1-2; 9 bases fit TRBD1. J was trimmed by 7 bases and V by 4 bases; bases with no gene match: 8. The length of the CDR3 is 14 residues. Germline V gives CDR1 SGHRS, CDR2 YFSETQ.

J is TRBJ2-3 and V is TRBV7-9; D is perhaps TRBD2 (6 bases). V was shortened by 5 bases and J by 1 base, with 10 bases between the two germline ends. Looked up from germline, CDR1 is SEHNR and CDR2 is FQNEAQ (reference sequence). This CDR3 is built from 14 residues. The CDR3 protein is CASSTGGGTDTQYF. CDR3 bases: TGTGCCAGCAGCACCGGCGGGGGCACAGATACGCAGTATTTT.

The chain couples TRBV19 to TRBJ1-3, with D perhaps matching TRBD1 (6 bases). Germline assignment: CDR1 LNHDA and CDR2 SQIVND (reference sequence). This CDR3 region has 18 residues. V was pared by 6 bases and J by 0 bases, with 21 bases between. The CDR3 sequence: CASSLPRGGGPSGNTIYF. In DNA form, the CDR3 reads TGTGCCAGTAGCCTACCCAGGGGAGGGGGGCCCTCTGGAAACACCATATATTTT.

This clone was counted a single time. This chain connects TRBV6-5 to TRBJ2-2; D is unclear. Trimming left V 7 bases short and J 3 bases short, with 9 bases between. CDR1 MNHEY and CDR2 SVGAGI come from the germline V gene. The CDR3 sequence is 13 residues long. CDR3 loop: CASTLGYTGELFF. The CDR3 nucleotides read TGTGCCAGCACTCTAGGCTACACCGGGGAGCTGTTTTTT.

This clone was recorded a few times. This chain uses TRBV6-1 with TRBJ2-5, with 12 positions matching TRBD1. Trimming removed 3 bases from V and 5 bases from J; junction bases left unmatched: 7. This CDR3 has 16 amino acids. The germline V gene encodes CDR1 MNHNS and CDR2 SASEGT. CDR3 bases: TGTGCCAGCAGTGAGCCCGGGACAGGGGGCGGTGAGACCCAGTACTTC. Protein: CASSEPGTGGGETQYF.

This clone showed up just once. V gene TRBV14 combines with J gene TRBJ1-1, with D perhaps matching TRBD1 (6 bases). CDR3 length: 13 amino acids. V lost 7 bases and J lost 0, with 9 bases in between. CDR1 and CDR2 from the germline V gene are SGHDN and FVKESK. In DNA form, the CDR3 reads TGTGCCAGCAAACAGGGACTGAACACTGAAGCTTTCTTT. Its translation: CASKQGLNTEAFF.

The rearrangement joins TRBV5-6 to TRBJ2-3, with D possibly TRBD2 on 7 matching bases. Germline CDR1 and CDR2: SGHDT and YYEEEE. The ends were cut back, 4 bases at V and 2 bases at J, with 17 bases in the middle. This CDR3 is 16 amino acids long. CDR3 amino acids: CASSRGGLADTDTQYF. The CDR3 nucleotides are TGTGCCAGCAGCAGGGGGGGGCTAGCGGACACAGATACGCAGTATTTT.